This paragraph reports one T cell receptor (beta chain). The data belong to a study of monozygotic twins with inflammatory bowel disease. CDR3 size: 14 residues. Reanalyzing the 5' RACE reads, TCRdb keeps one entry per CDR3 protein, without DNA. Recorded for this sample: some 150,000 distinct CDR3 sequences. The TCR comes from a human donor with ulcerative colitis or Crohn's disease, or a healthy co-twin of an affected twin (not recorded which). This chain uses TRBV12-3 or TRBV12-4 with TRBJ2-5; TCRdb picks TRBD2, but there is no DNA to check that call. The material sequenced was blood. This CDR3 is CASRAGASPETQYF.